A single sample gave rise to the 31 T cell receptor beta chains below, sequenced in a study of a mutant IDH1 vaccine in newly diagnosed glioma. For these TCRs, the target antigens are not known. The time point here: week 35, safety follow-up. Vaccinated patients received 300 ug of mutant IDH1 20-mer peptide per dose, with topical imiquimod. TCRdb's copy holds only in-frame clones and misses some; the assay was immunoSEQ multiplex PCR. The sample includes 50,000 to 70,000 clones, about 74% of them seen just once. The sequenced sample was PBMCs, obtained from a glioma patient whose treatment included an IDH1 peptide vaccine. The receptors come from a man in his fifties or sixties with glioma.

The V call is TRBV2, the J call TRBJ1-4; tentative D call: TRBD1 (5 bases). Germline V gene lookup returns CDR1 SNHLY and CDR2 FYNNEI. CDR3 length: 14 amino acids. The V end was cut by 2 bases, the J end by 8 bases, with 12 bases between. CDR3 amino acids: CASSEQLGEEKLFF. The CDR3 coding sequence is TGTGCCAGCAGTGAACAGTTGGGGGAGGAAAAACTGTTTTTT.

The chain couples TRBV5-1 to TRBJ2-3; 7 bases are a match to TRBD1. The CDR3 runs to 15 residues. CDR1 is SGHRS, CDR2 YFSETQ, per germline. J was trimmed by 1 base and V by 4 bases; bases with no gene match: 6. The CDR3 nucleotides read TGCGCCAGCAGCATGACAGGGTTGGGCACAGATACGCAGTATTTT. Protein product: CASSMTGLGTDTQYF.

J is TRBJ1-4 and V is TRBV5-8; 10 bases fit TRBD1. The ends lost 2 bases at V and 5 bases at J; junction bases unmatched: 3. The CDR3 spans 15 residues. In germline, CDR1 is SGHTS, CDR2 YDEGEE. The CDR3 is CASSLPGQGNEKLFF. The DNA for the CDR3 is TGTGCCAGCAGCTTACCGGGACAGGGGAATGAAAAACTGTTTTTT.

This clone was picked up one time. This sequence joins TRBV5-1 and TRBJ2-7; TRBD1 agrees at 10 bases. The V gene end was trimmed by 0 bases and the J gene end by 3 bases; junction bases not matched to a gene: 6. Germline-derived CDR1 and CDR2 are SGHRS and YFSETQ. The CDR3 is made up of 16 amino acids. The DNA for the CDR3 is TGCGCCAGCAGCTTGGCCAAGGACAGGGGGTTCTACGAGCAGTACTTC. This gives the protein CASSLAKDRGFYEQYF. The full variable domain, its missing parts supplied by reference TRBV5-1 and TRBJ2-7, is KAGVTQTPRYLIKTRGQQVTLSCSPISGHRSVSWYQQTPGQGLQFLFEYFSETQRNKGNFPGRFSGRQFSNSRSEMNVSTLELGDSALYLCASSLAKDRGFYEQYFGPGTRLTVT.

This sequence joins TRBV2 and TRBJ2-3; no reliable D call. CDR3 length equals 11 residues. Germline CDR1 and CDR2: SNHLY and FYNNEI. The germline V and J ends were trimmed by 4 bases and 6 bases, with 5 bases remaining between them. CDR3 protein: CASSAVDTQYF. The CDR3 DNA sequence: TGTGCCAGCAGTGCCGTGGATACGCAGTATTTT. Full variable domain (missing parts from reference TRBV2 and TRBJ2-3): EPEVTQTPSHQVTQMGQEVILRCVPISNHLYFYWYRQILGQKVEFLVSFYNNEISEKSEIFDDQFSVERPDGSNFTLKIRSTKLEDSAMYFCASSAVDTQYFGPGTRLTVL.

The chain carries TRBV7-2 and TRBJ2-7, with 7 bases lining up with TRBD1. Germline V gene lookup returns CDR1 SGHTA and CDR2 FQGNSA. The CDR3 covers 15 residues. V was pared by 4 bases and J by 0 bases, with 6 bases of the junction left unmatched. The CDR3 loop reads CASSYDRVSSYEQYF. The CDR3 DNA follows: TGTGCCAGCAGCTACGACAGGGTCAGCTCCTACGAGCAGTACTTC.

This rearrangement joins TRBV5-4 to TRBJ1-2; D possibly corresponds to TRBD1 (5 bases). This CDR3 contains 13 residues. V gave up 0 bases and J gave up 6 bases, with 9 bases separating them. Germline loops: CDR1 SGHNT, CDR2 YYREEE (reference sequence). The DNA of the CDR3 is TGTGCCAGCAGCTTGGAGGGGAGCAATGGCTACACCTTC. Its translation is CASSLEGSNGYTF. Full variable domain (missing parts from reference TRBV5-4 and TRBJ1-2): ETGVTQSPTHLIKTRGQQVTLRCSSQSGHNTVSWYQQALGQGPQFIFQYYREEENGRGNFPPRFSGLQFPNYSSELNVNALELDDSALYLCASSLEGSNGYTFGSGTRLTVV.

The chain carries TRBV7-2 and TRBJ2-1; TRBD1 aligns across 7 bases. The CDR3 runs to 13 residues. CDR1 is SGHTA, CDR2 FQGNSA, per germline. V lost 5 bases, J lost 10 bases, and 8 bases stayed unmatched. CDR3 region: CASSLNRGGEQFF. DNA for the CDR3: TGTGCCAGCAGCCTTAACAGGGGTGGGGAGCAGTTCTTC.

The genes are TRBV7-9 and TRBJ2-4, with D possibly TRBD1 on 6 matching bases. The CDR3 has 9 amino acids. CDR1 is SEHNR, CDR2 FQNEAQ, per germline (reference sequence). The V end lost 10 bases, the J end lost 8 bases, and 6 bases lay between the germline ends. The CDR3 region is CATGDIQYF. The CDR3 DNA is TGTGCCACAGGGGACATTCAGTACTTC. The full variable domain, in which reference TRBV7-9 and TRBJ2-4 provide the parts outside the CDR3, is DTGVSQNPRHKITKRGQNVTFRCDPISEHNRLYWYRQTLGQGPEFLTYFQNEAQLEKSRLLSDRFSAERPKGSFSTLEIQRTEQGDSAMYLCATGDIQYFGAGTRLSVL.

This clone was recorded once. This rearrangement joins TRBV7-9 to TRBJ2-2; D might be TRBD1 (5 bases). Per germline, CDR1 SEHNR and CDR2 FQNEAQ (reference sequence). V was pared by 4 bases and J by 0 bases, with 12 bases between. The CDR3 runs 16 residues. The CDR3 DNA sequence: TGTGCCAGCAGCTCGGGTAAAGGGGCGAACACCGGGGAGCTGTTTTTT. Protein product: CASSSGKGANTGELFF.

V is TRBV5-4 and J is TRBJ1-2; the D is unclear. The CDR3 is 15 amino acids. V was clipped by 5 bases and J by 2 bases, with 16 bases between them. CDR1 is SGHNT and CDR2 is YYREEE in the germline V gene (reference sequence). The chain's CDR3 is CASRFFGQSNYGYTF. DNA for the CDR3: TGTGCCAGCAGATTTTTCGGGCAGAGCAACTATGGCTACACCTTC.

The sample holds a few counts of this clone. The chain employs TRBV28 and TRBJ1-2; a weak D match, TRBD1 (5 bases). The length of the CDR3 is 13 residues. V was pared by 5 bases and J by 3 bases, with 10 bases between. Germline CDR1 is MDHEN and CDR2 is SYDVKM. The CDR3 loop reads CASSPQVDYGYTF. The CDR3 DNA is TGTGCCAGCAGTCCACAGGTCGACTATGGCTACACCTTC.

The rearrangement joins TRBV19 to TRBJ1-2; D may be TRBD1 (6 bases). CDR1 is LNHDA and CDR2 is SQIVND in the germline V gene (reference sequence). Between the trimmed V and J ends, which lost 4 bases and 4 bases, there was a span of 16 bases. CDR3 length: 15 residues. CDR3: CASSTLNGQIYGYTF. For the CDR3, the DNA is TGTGCCAGTAGTACCCTTAACGGACAGATCTATGGCTACACCTTC.

Concerning this clone: Other DNA sequences in the same sample also yield this CDR3. The chain combines TRBV5-6 with TRBJ2-7, with D hard to call. Looked up from germline, CDR1 is SGHDT and CDR2 is YYEEEE. Trimming took 4 bases from V and 0 from J, leaving 5 bases between them. The CDR3 sequence is 12 residues long. CDR3 amino acids: CASSLSSYEQYF. The CDR3 DNA follows: TGTGCCAGCAGCCTGAGCTCCTACGAGCAGTACTTC.

V usage is TRBV29-1 and J usage is TRBJ2-6; 7 nucleotides match TRBD1. V gave up 6 bases and J gave up 4 bases; unmatched junction bases: 9. The CDR3 spans 15 residues. In germline, CDR1 is SQVTM, CDR2 ANQGSEA. CDR3 in DNA: TGCAGCGTCCGCGGACAGGTGGAAGGGGCCAACGTCCTGACTTTC. This codes for CSVRGQVEGANVLTF.

The chain has TRBV19 and TRBJ1-5, with 7 bases aligning to TRBD1. Germline CDR1 is LNHDA and CDR2 is SQIVND (reference sequence). The ends lost 5 bases at V and 7 bases at J; junction bases unmatched: 8. The CDR3 has 14 amino acids. CDR3 in amino acids: CASSPGGGGQPQHF. The DNA for the CDR3 is TGTGCCAGTAGTCCAGGGGGGGGCGGGCAGCCCCAGCATTTT.

The chain carries TRBV5-4 and TRBJ2-1; D is possibly TRBD2 (6 bases). Germline assignment: CDR1 SGHNT and CDR2 YYREEE (reference sequence). The V and J ends lost 4 bases and 0 bases respectively, with 11 bases between them. This CDR3 comprises 15 residues. CDR3 coding DNA: TGTGCCAGCAGCCCCGACGGGAGCTCCTACAATGAGCAGTTCTTC. Translated: CASSPDGSSYNEQFF.

V usage is TRBV10-1 and J usage is TRBJ1-5, with TRBD1 identical over 9 bases. Germline V gene lookup returns CDR1 WNHNN and CDR2 SYGVQD (reference sequence). The V and J ends lost 6 bases and 4 bases, in that order; junction bases with no gene match: 1. The CDR3 is 13 amino acids. CDR3 loop: CASSGQGNQPQHF. CDR3 DNA sequence: TGCGCCAGCAGCGGACAGGGGAATCAGCCCCAGCATTTT.

CDR3: CASSSGLTGELFF. CDR3 coding DNA: TGTGCCAGCAGCTCCGGCCTCACCGGGGAGCTGTTTTTT. The chain employs TRBV7-9 and TRBJ2-2, with D hard to call. CDR1 SEHNR and CDR2 FQNEAQ come from the germline V gene (reference sequence). Trimming pared 4 bases from V and 4 bases from J, leaving 7 bases between. This CDR3 has 13 residues.

The chain carries TRBV7-8 and TRBJ2-7; D is undetermined. V was pared by 6 bases and J by 2 bases, with 11 bases between. Germline assignment: CDR1 SGHVS and CDR2 FQNEAQ. The CDR3 contains 13 residues. The CDR3 here is CASSFGETYEQYF. The CDR3 bases are TGTGCCAGCAGTTTTGGAGAAACCTACGAGCAGTACTTC.

CDR3 in amino acids: CASTGGGQGKPGYTF. The DNA of the CDR3 is TGTGCCAGCACCGGCGGGGGGCAGGGAAAGCCCGGCTACACCTTC. The chain links TRBV6-5 to TRBJ1-2; D is perhaps TRBD1 (6 bases). V was clipped by 7 bases and J by 8 bases, with 23 bases between them. CDR3 length equals 15 residues. In germline, CDR1 is MNHEY, CDR2 SVGAGI.

The chain recombines TRBV18 with TRBJ1-2; D gene ambiguous. The length of the CDR3 is 12 residues. Germline-derived CDR1 and CDR2 are KGHSH and LQKENI. V lost 2 bases to trimming and J lost 8 bases, with 9 bases between them. For the CDR3, the DNA is TGTGCCAGCTCACCAGGGCAGGACGGCTACACCTTC. Translating gives CASSPGQDGYTF.

This clone appeared once. The chain uses TRBV27 and TRBJ2-7; tentative D call: TRBD2 (6 bases). The V gene's germline CDR1 is MNHEY and CDR2 SMNVEV (reference sequence). V was clipped by 0 bases and J by 1 base, with 10 bases between them. The CDR3 extends over 15 amino acids. CDR3 bases: TGTGCCAGCAGTTTATCAGCAGGGAGGTCCTACGAGCAGTACTTC. The encoded protein is CASSLSAGRSYEQYF.

The chain couples TRBV19 to TRBJ1-1, with D perhaps TRBD1 (5 bases). The CDR3 has 13 residues. Germline loops: CDR1 LNHDA, CDR2 SQIVND (reference sequence). V was cut by 5 bases and J by 3 bases, with 10 bases left in between. CDR3 protein: CASSPGRDTEAFF. CDR3 bases: TGTGCCAGTAGTCCAGGGCGTGACACTGAAGCTTTCTTT.

This clone occurred once. The chain is built from TRBV18 and TRBJ2-7, with 10 bases fitting TRBD2. V was clipped by 0 bases and J by 6 bases; unmatched bases: 5. Germline assignment: CDR1 KGHSH and CDR2 LQKENI. The CDR3 is 15 residues long. This CDR3 is CASSPPTSGDGEQYF. Written as DNA, the CDR3 is TGTGCCAGCTCACCACCTACTAGCGGGGATGGCGAGCAGTACTTC.

This chain connects TRBV6-5 to TRBJ1-2, with 11 bases identical to TRBD1. V dropped 0 bases and J dropped 8; count of bases not matched to a gene: 5. The germline gives CDR1 MNHEY, CDR2 SVGAGI. CDR3 length equals 15 residues. Written as DNA, the CDR3 is TGTGCCAGCAGTTACTCGAGTGGGACAGGGGGAGGCTACACCTTC. It codes for CASSYSSGTGGGYTF.

The chain uses TRBV25-1 and TRBJ2-1; weak D call: TRBD2 (5 bases). CDR3 length: 14 residues. Trimming took 7 bases from V and 0 from J, leaving 10 bases between them. Germline CDR1 and CDR2: MGHDK and SYGVNS. The CDR3 loop reads CASNSDSSYNEQFF. In DNA form, the CDR3 reads TGTGCCAGCAATAGCGATAGCTCCTACAATGAGCAGTTCTTC.

The V call is TRBV29-1, the J call TRBJ1-2; a possible D gene is TRBD1 (5 bases). In germline, CDR1 is SQVTM, CDR2 ANQGSEA. The CDR3 has 17 residues. Trimming cost V 3 bases and J 6 bases, with 26 bases left between them. CDR3 protein: CSVERSGQGEYLNGYTF. CDR3 nucleotide sequence: TGCAGCGTTGAGCGTTCGGGGCAGGGTGAATATTTGAATGGCTACACCTTC.

The V and J genes are TRBV6-4 and TRBJ2-4; possible D gene TRBD2, 5 bases. Between the trimmed V and J ends, which lost 6 bases and 5 bases, there was a span of 11 bases. The CDR3 consists of 13 residues. Germline V gene lookup returns CDR1 MRHNA and CDR2 SNTAGT. The chain's CDR3 is CASSPNGENIQYF. In DNA form, the CDR3 reads TGTGCCAGCAGCCCCAACGGGGAAAACATTCAGTACTTC.

V is TRBV10-2 and J is TRBJ2-5; 7 bases fit TRBD2. V gave up 10 bases and J gave up 5 bases; unmatched junction bases: 13. Germline V lookup: CDR1 WSHSY, CDR2 SAAADI. This CDR3 is 14 amino acids long. CDR3 in amino acids: CATKFGGSFETQYF. DNA of the CDR3: TGCGCCACCAAGTTCGGGGGGTCGTTCGAGACCCAGTACTTC.

The chain uses TRBV30 and TRBJ2-1; D possibly corresponds to TRBD2 (5 bases). V lost 3 bases and J lost 4, with 7 bases in between. This CDR3 is 12 amino acids long. The germline V gene encodes CDR1 GTSNPN and CDR2 SVGIG (reference sequence). CDR3 DNA: TGTGCCTGGAGGCCGGGATACAATGAGCAGTTCTTC. It yields the protein CAWRPGYNEQFF.